Listed here are 21 T cell receptor beta chains from one sample, sequenced in a study of blood T cell repertoires in COVID-19 (TCRdb year 2020). The protocol used for the library was the immunoSEQ multiplex PCR assay. Here the immuneACCESS table is served through TCRdb, limited to in-frame sequences with V and J called. Missing clones are a known gap in these copies; in checked studies unresolved V genes cover under half, and the rest lacks a known reason. Counted in this sample were under 400,000 clones; around 87% of them appeared once. The ten largest clones take up around 1.9% of the sample. What was sequenced was PBMCs or T cells enriched from blood (not recorded which). Source of these receptors: a man in his forties or fifties in a cohort exposed to, infected with or recovered from COVID-19 (not recorded which).

J is TRBJ1-5 and V is TRBV6-2 or TRBV6-3; 8 nucleotides line up with TRBD1. Per the germline V gene, CDR1 is MNHEY and CDR2 is SVGEGT. Unmatched junction bases numbered 5, after V lost 3 bases and J lost 7 bases. The length of the CDR3 is 14 residues. CDR3 DNA sequence: TGTGCCAGCAGTTATCAGGGGGCGGCACAGCCCCAGCATTTT. This gives the protein CASSYQGAAQPQHF.

The chain carries TRBV30 and TRBJ1-4; tentatively, D is TRBD1 (6 bases). This CDR3 has 16 amino acids. CDR1 and CDR2 (germline): GTSNPN, SVGIG (reference sequence). Trimming took 1 base from V and 0 from J, leaving 12 bases between them. CDR3 bases: TGTGCCTGGAGTGATGTCAGGGGTGCAACTAATGAAAAACTGTTTTTT. Residues: CAWSDVRGATNEKLFF.

This chain links TRBV7-9 with TRBJ2-7, with TRBD2 as a possible D gene (5 bases). V lost 5 bases and J lost 7, with 18 bases in between. Germline lookup yields CDR1 SEHNR and CDR2 FQNEAQ (reference sequence). This CDR3 spans 14 amino acids. CDR3 sequence: CASSPRVGDREQYF. The CDR3 nucleotides read TGTGCCAGCAGCCCGAGGGTCGGGGATCGGGAGCAGTACTTC.

The table lists this clone with a count of one. V gene TRBV5-4 combines with J gene TRBJ2-2, with 7 nucleotides matching TRBD1. The germline gives CDR1 SGHNT, CDR2 YYREEE (reference sequence). CDR3 size: 14 residues. Unmatched junction bases numbered 9, after V lost 3 bases and J lost 10 bases. Here the CDR3 DNA reads TGTGCCAGCAGCTCCAAGAGAGACAGGGAGGAGCTGTTTTTT. Translating it yields CASSSKRDREELFF. The complete variable domain, with remaining parts taken from reference TRBV5-4 and TRBJ2-2, reads ETGVTQSPTHLIKTRGQQVTLRCSSQSGHNTVSWYQQALGQGPQFIFQYYREEENGRGNFPPRFSGLQFPNYSSELNVNALELDDSALYLCASSSKRDREELFFGEGSRLTVL.

In its sample, this clone was seen a few times. The chain combines TRBV7-2 with TRBJ2-5; tentatively, D is TRBD1 (7 bases). Trimming removed 4 bases at V and 2 bases at J, with 14 bases between. The germline CDR1 and CDR2 sequences are SGHTA and FQGNSA. This CDR3 region has 15 residues. In nucleotides, the CDR3 is TGTGCCAGCAGCTGGGCGGGACAGAAACAAGAGACCCAGTACTTC. Its translation is CASSWAGQKQETQYF.

CDR3 bases: TGTGCCAGCAGCTTAGGTCAGGGAAGCGAAAAACTGTTTTTT. Protein product: CASSLGQGSEKLFF. The chain couples TRBV7-9 to TRBJ1-4; TRBD1 is a possible D gene (5 bases). CDR1 SEHNR and CDR2 FQNEAQ come from the germline V gene (reference sequence). V was trimmed by 1 base and J by 8 bases, leaving 11 bases between them. The CDR3 covers 14 residues.

In DNA, the CDR3 is TGTGCCAGCAGCGTCGAACCGGGACAGGGGGCCGGTGGCTACACCTTC. Translated, it gives CASSVEPGQGAGGYTF. V and J are TRBV9 and TRBJ1-2; TRBD1 aligns across 12 bases. CDR1 and CDR2 (germline): SGDLS, YYNGEE. The CDR3 covers 16 residues. With 2 bases clipped from V and 7 bases from J, the junction kept 9 bases outside the gene matches.

The V gene is TRBV2, the J gene TRBJ1-5, with 9 bases that match TRBD1. This CDR3 is built from 15 residues. CDR1 SNHLY and CDR2 FYNNEI come from the germline V gene. The V segment lost 4 bases and the J segment 4 bases; nucleotides outside the gene matches: 5. The CDR3 bases are TGTGCCAGCAGTGGAGGGACAGGGCAAAATCAGCCCCAGCATTTT. Amino acids: CASSGGTGQNQPQHF.

The genes are TRBV29-1 and TRBJ2-7, with 10 bases that match TRBD2. This CDR3 has 13 amino acids. The trim removed 5 bases at V and 3 bases at J, leaving 4 bases unmatched. The germline CDR1 and CDR2 sequences are SQVTM and ANQGSEA. The CDR3 DNA is TGCAGCGTTCGGACTAGCGGCCTCTACGAGCAGTACTTC. Protein: CSVRTSGLYEQYF.

The chain links TRBV28 to TRBJ2-7; D remains unclear. Germline V gene data show CDR1 as MDHEN and CDR2 as SYDVKM. Trimming cost V 5 bases and J 0 bases, with 11 bases left between them. There are 14 residues in the CDR3. Here the CDR3 reads CASSDYRSSYEQYF. The DNA for the CDR3 is TGTGCCAGCAGTGATTATAGGAGCTCCTACGAGCAGTACTTC.

The genes are TRBV28 and TRBJ2-3; 8 positions agree with TRBD1. The CDR3 is 15 amino acids. Germline V gives CDR1 MDHEN, CDR2 SYDVKM. V was pared by 6 bases and J by 4 bases, with 9 bases of the junction left unmatched. CDR3 DNA sequence: TGTGCCAGCAGCCCTTTGGGACAGGACTCAGATACGCAGTATTTT. Its translation: CASSPLGQDSDTQYF.

This chain connects TRBV5-1 to TRBJ2-1; 12 nucleotides agree with TRBD2. Germline CDR1 SGHRS, CDR2 YFSETQ. This CDR3 is 17 amino acids long. The J segment lost 0 bases and the V segment lost 4 bases, leaving 5 bases of the junction unmatched. The CDR3 loop is CASSHGTSGPSYNEQFF. DNA of the CDR3: TGCGCCAGCAGCCATGGGACTAGCGGGCCCTCCTACAATGAGCAGTTCTTC.

The V and J genes are TRBV19 and TRBJ2-5, with unresolved D. Germline V gene data show CDR1 as LNHDA and CDR2 as SQIVND (reference sequence). V lost 1 base, J lost 5 bases, and 17 bases lay in between. CDR3 length equals 16 residues. CDR3 in amino acids: CASSIVRPGNVETQYF. The CDR3 nucleotides are TGTGCCAGTAGTATAGTCCGGCCAGGAAATGTGGAGACCCAGTACTTC.

The chain couples TRBV18 to TRBJ1-2, with 9 bases that match TRBD1. CDR1 KGHSH and CDR2 LQKENI come from the germline V gene. This CDR3 is built from 19 residues. The V and J ends lost 3 bases and 2 bases, in that order; junction bases with no gene match: 16. The chain's CDR3 is CASSPFDRQGVVGNYGYTF. The CDR3 DNA reads TGTGCCAGCTCACCCTTCGATAGACAGGGGGTCGTCGGGAACTATGGCTACACCTTC.

The J gene is TRBJ2-1, the V gene TRBV9; D uncertain. The CDR3 contains 17 residues. Looked up from germline, CDR1 is SGDLS and CDR2 is YYNGEE. The V end lost 1 base, the J end lost 2 bases, and 16 bases lay between the germline ends. DNA for the CDR3: TGTGCCAGCAGCGTATTTGCCGGATCCGACACCTACAATGAGCAGTTCTTC. Translation gives CASSVFAGSDTYNEQFF. The full variable domain, its missing parts supplied by reference TRBV9 and TRBJ2-1, is DSGVTQTPKHLITATGQRVTLRCSPRSGDLSVYWYQQSLDQGLQFLIQYYNGEERAKGNILERFSAQQFPDLHSELNLSSLELGDSALYFCASSVFAGSDTYNEQFFGPGTRLTVL.

This chain's CDR3 is CASSSRQGAGTDTQYF. CDR3 bases: TGTGCCAGCAGCTCCCGACAGGGAGCGGGCACAGATACGCAGTATTTT. This sequence joins TRBV6-6 and TRBJ2-3; TRBD1 aligns across 7 bases. There are 16 residues in the CDR3. The ends lost 6 bases at V and 1 base at J; junction bases unmatched: 10. Germline lookup yields CDR1 MNHNY and CDR2 SVGAGI (reference sequence).

The rearrangement uses TRBV19 and TRBJ2-1; 9 bases agree with TRBD2. The CDR3 sequence is 16 residues long. V shed 7 bases, J shed 9 bases, and the junction held 16 bases outside the gene matches. The germline CDR1 and CDR2 sequences are LNHDA and SQIVND (reference sequence). CDR3 sequence: CASTTMSSGSSGEQFF. For the CDR3, the DNA is TGTGCCAGTACCACGATGAGTAGCGGGAGTAGTGGTGAGCAGTTCTTC.

The chain carries TRBV27 and TRBJ2-2; maybe TRBD1 (6 bases). Germline V gene sequence: CDR1 MNHEY, CDR2 SMNVEV (reference sequence). V gave up 6 bases and J gave up 4 bases, with 15 bases separating them. The CDR3 has 15 residues. The CDR3 DNA sequence: TGTGCCAGCAGCCAGACCGGGACAACCACCGGGGAGCTGTTTTTT. Translated, it gives CASSQTGTTTGELFF.

The rearrangement joins TRBV14 to TRBJ1-1, with 7 bases matching TRBD1. This CDR3 is built from 12 residues. CDR1 is SGHDN, CDR2 FVKESK, per germline. V shed 2 bases and J 11 bases; nucleotides not matched to a gene: 5. The CDR3 is CASSQTGETAFF. DNA of the CDR3: TGTGCCAGCAGCCAAACAGGGGAGACGGCTTTCTTT.

V is TRBV30 and J is TRBJ2-5; TRBD2 aligns across 14 bases. Germline lookup yields CDR1 GTSNPN and CDR2 SVGIG (reference sequence). The CDR3 is made up of 15 amino acids. The ends lost 3 bases at V and 4 bases at J; junction bases unmatched: 4. The CDR3 nucleotides are TGTGCCTGGAGCAGACTAGCGGGAGGGGGAGAGACCCAGTACTTC. As protein: CAWSRLAGGGETQYF. The whole variable domain, filled in from reference TRBV30 and TRBJ2-5, reads SQTIHQWPATLVQPVGSPLSLECTVEGTSNPNLYWYRQAAGRGLQLLFYSVGIGQISSEVPQNLSASRPQDRQFILSSKKLLLSDSGFYLCAWSRLAGGGETQYFGPGTRLLVL.

This chain uses TRBV27 with TRBJ1-1, with TRBD1 matching over 7 bases. This CDR3 is built from 15 residues. Germline V CDR1 and CDR2: MNHEY, SMNVEV (reference sequence). The V gene end was trimmed by 6 bases and the J gene end by 1 base; junction bases not matched to a gene: 8. The CDR3 DNA sequence: TGTGCCAGCAGGGACAGGCCTAATACGAACACTGAAGCTTTCTTT. It specifies CASRDRPNTNTEAFF.